This is a list of T cell receptor beta chains from one sample in a study of control samples from healthy donors and cancer patients. Libraries were prepared by immunoSEQ multiplex PCR; TCRdb keeps only in-frame clonotypes and omits some of them. The sample has about 410,000 clones, 75% to 95% seen once; the top ten hold approximately 6.3%. The sequenced sample consisted of PBMCs. These receptors originate from a man aged 40-49 years with head and neck cancer. Each CDR3 is given with its conserved first and last residue. The D gene is left open where the match is weak. For some rows the clone size is stated as once, few or many, or as a class when expanded; others skip it.

CDR3: CASRGTLNTEAFF
DNA: TGTGCCAGCAGGGGGACACTGAACACTGAAGCTTTCTTT
size: -
D: -
J: TRBJ1-1
V: TRBV28

CDR3: CASSSTGVNTEAFF
DNA: TGTGCCAGCAGCTCAACAGGGGTGAACACTGAAGCTTTCTTT
size: once
D: TRBD1
J: TRBJ1-1
V: TRBV7-6

CDR3: CASSSWGRDTQYF
DNA: TGTGCCAGCAGTTCGTGGGGCAGAGATACGCAGTATTTT
size: -
D: -
J: TRBJ2-3
V: TRBV6-5

CDR3: CASSYRAANMGQPQHF
DNA: TGTGCCAGCAGTTACAGGGCAGCGAATATGGGGCAGCCCCAGCATTTT
size: -
D: -
J: TRBJ1-5
V: TRBV6-6

CDR3: CAWSVADSSYNEQFF
DNA: TGTGCCTGGAGTGTAGCGGATAGCTCCTACAATGAGCAGTTCTTC
size: once
D: -
J: TRBJ2-1
V: TRBV30

CDR3: CASSPRARTSGSEQYF
DNA: TGTGCCAGTAGTCCTAGGGCCCGGACTAGCGGGAGCGAGCAGTACTTC
size: -
D: TRBD2
J: TRBJ2-7
V: TRBV19

CDR3: CATSVEETQYF
DNA: TGTGCCACCAGTGTAGAAGAGACCCAGTACTTC
size: once
D: -
J: TRBJ2-5
V: TRBV24-1

CDR3: CASSEGGTFTDTQYF
DNA: TGTGCCAGCAGCGAGGGGGGGACTTTTACAGATACGCAGTATTTT
size: -
D: -
J: TRBJ2-3
V: TRBV9

CDR3: CASRSSAGSTSGANVLTF
DNA: TGTGCCAGCAGGAGTAGCGCAGGCTCCACCTCTGGGGCCAACGTCCTGACTTTC
size: once
D: -
J: TRBJ2-6
V: TRBV9

CDR3: CASSGTSGGYNEQFF
DNA: TGTGCCAGCAGTGGGACTAGCGGGGGTTACAATGAGCAGTTCTTC
size: -
D: TRBD2
J: TRBJ2-1
V: TRBV7-9

CDR3: CASRPGGSPYEQYF
DNA: TGTGCCAGCAGACCAGGGGGTTCCCCCTACGAGCAGTACTTC
size: -
D: TRBD1
J: TRBJ2-7
V: TRBV28

CDR3: CASSQDRGYGYTF
DNA: TGCGCCAGCAGCCAAGATCGGGGCTATGGCTACACCTTC
size: -
D: -
J: TRBJ1-2
V: TRBV4-1

CDR3: CASRALRDRGYTGELFF
DNA: TGTGCCAGCAGGGCTCTTCGGGACAGGGGATACACCGGGGAGCTGTTTTTT
size: -
D: TRBD1
J: TRBJ2-2
V: TRBV7-8

CDR3: CASSQKVDSSYEQYF
DNA: TGTGCCAGCTCACAGAAAGTCGACAGCTCCTACGAGCAGTACTTC
size: few
D: -
J: TRBJ2-7
V: TRBV18

CDR3: CASSLSLPYSGNTIYF
DNA: TGTGCCAGCAGTTTATCTTTGCCCTACTCTGGAAACACCATATATTTT
size: -
D: -
J: TRBJ1-3
V: TRBV28

CDR3: CASSIGTSGKGEQYF
DNA: TGTGCCAGCAGTATCGGGACTAGCGGGAAAGGAGAGCAGTACTTC
size: -
D: TRBD2
J: TRBJ2-7
V: TRBV27

CDR3: CASSLGRSESYEQYF
DNA: TGTGCCAGCAGCCTTGGACGGAGCGAGTCCTACGAGCAGTACTTC
size: -
D: -
J: TRBJ2-7
V: TRBV7-9

CDR3: CASSHQAGASSYEQYF
DNA: TGTGCCAGCAGCCATCAGGCGGGAGCAAGCTCCTACGAGCAGTACTTC
size: -
D: TRBD2
J: TRBJ2-7
V: TRBV7-2

CDR3: CASSFAETQYF
DNA: TGCGCCAGCAGCTTTGCAGAGACCCAGTACTTC
size: once
D: -
J: TRBJ2-5
V: TRBV5-1

CDR3: CASSLGGGSTYEQYF
DNA: TGTGCCAGCAGCTTAGGCGGGGGATCCACCTACGAGCAGTACTTC
size: -
D: TRBD2
J: TRBJ2-7
V: TRBV7-2

CDR3: CASSQDLVAAFTDTQYF
DNA: TGTGCCAGCAGCCAAGATCTGGTCGCAGCTTTCACAGATACGCAGTATTTT
size: once
D: -
J: TRBJ2-3
V: TRBV3-1/TRBV3-2

CDR3: CASRTRTFEGGEKLFF
DNA: TGTGCCAGTAGAACCCGGACTTTCGAGGGTGGCGAAAAACTGTTTTTT
size: -
D: -
J: TRBJ1-4
V: TRBV19

CDR3: CASKFHRNEQFF
DNA: TGTGCCAGCAAATTCCACCGCAATGAGCAGTTCTTC
size: -
D: -
J: TRBJ2-1
V: TRBV12-3/TRBV12-4

CDR3: CASRPTGGSNQPQHF
DNA: TGCGCCAGCAGGCCGACAGGGGGGAGCAATCAGCCCCAGCATTTT
size: -
D: TRBD1
J: TRBJ1-5
V: TRBV5-1

CDR3: CASGDRFNQPQHF
DNA: TGTGCCAGTGGGGACAGGTTCAATCAGCCCCAGCATTTT
size: -
D: TRBD1
J: TRBJ1-5
V: TRBV6-5

CDR3: CASSRTEHYEQYF
DNA: TGTGCCAGCTCCAGGACAGAGCACTACGAGCAGTACTTC
size: once
D: -
J: TRBJ2-7
V: TRBV6-5

CDR3: CASGSRRWLYGYGYTF
DNA: TGTGCCAGTGGGTCCAGGAGATGGCTGTACGGGTACGGCTACACCTTC
size: -
D: -
J: TRBJ1-2
V: TRBV28

CDR3: CASSQDRTLRGEQFF
DNA: TGCGCCAGCAGCCAAGATCGGACCCTTCGTGGTGAGCAGTTCTTC
size: -
D: -
J: TRBJ2-1
V: TRBV4-1

CDR3: CASSLTGSQETQYF
DNA: TGTGCCAGCAGTTTAACCGGCAGCCAAGAGACCCAGTACTTC
size: -
D: -
J: TRBJ2-5
V: TRBV27

CDR3: CASSLNFGDNEQFF
DNA: TGTGCCAGCAGCTTAAATTTCGGAGACAATGAGCAGTTCTTC
size: once
D: -
J: TRBJ2-1
V: TRBV7-9

CDR3: CASSLAQGGADSGANVLTF
DNA: TGTGCCAGCAGCTTAGCCCAGGGAGGGGCCGACTCTGGGGCCAACGTCCTGACTTTC
size: -
D: TRBD2
J: TRBJ2-6
V: TRBV7-6

CDR3: CASSLLAGEVDTQYF
DNA: TGTGCCAGCAGCTTACTAGCGGGAGAAGTAGATACGCAGTATTTT
size: -
D: TRBD2
J: TRBJ2-3
V: TRBV7-2

CDR3: CASSLVGNTEAFF
DNA: TGTGCCAGCAGTTTAGTGGGGAACACTGAAGCTTTCTTT
size: -
D: -
J: TRBJ1-1
V: TRBV28

CDR3: CASSPGPGYQPQHF
DNA: TGTGCCAGCAGCCCCGGGCCTGGTTATCAGCCCCAGCATTTT
size: -
D: -
J: TRBJ1-5
V: TRBV11-2

CDR3: CASSLAGPNNEQFF
DNA: TGCGCCAGCAGCTTGGCCGGGCCCAACAATGAGCAGTTCTTC
size: few
D: -
J: TRBJ2-1
V: TRBV5-1

CDR3: CASSVGGGPTDTQYF
DNA: TGTGCCAGCAGCGTGGGGGGAGGGCCCACAGATACGCAGTATTTT
size: -
D: TRBD2
J: TRBJ2-3
V: TRBV9

CDR3: CASSQDLNTGELFF
DNA: TGTGCCAGCAGCCAAGACCTGAACACCGGGGAGCTGTTTTTT
size: -
D: -
J: TRBJ2-2
V: TRBV5-4

CDR3: CASSLSPNSGWPQHF
DNA: TGTGCCAGCAGCTTGAGCCCGAACAGCGGGTGGCCCCAGCATTTT
size: -
D: -
J: TRBJ1-5
V: TRBV5-6

CDR3: CASSLAVGAGGEQYF
DNA: TGTGCCAGCAGCTTGGCCGTGGGTGCGGGAGGCGAGCAGTACTTC
size: -
D: TRBD2
J: TRBJ2-7
V: TRBV5-4

CDR3: CASSLNSGGGDEQFF
DNA: TGTGCCAGCAGCCTTAATAGCGGGGGCGGCGATGAGCAGTTCTTC
size: -
D: TRBD2
J: TRBJ2-1
V: TRBV7-3

CDR3: CASSLSGATGNTIYF
DNA: TGTGCCAGCAGTTTAAGCGGGGCAACTGGAAACACCATATATTTT
size: -
D: -
J: TRBJ1-3
V: TRBV28

CDR3: CASGEGSGNTIYF
DNA: TGTGCCAGCGGAGAAGGTTCTGGAAACACCATATATTTT
size: -
D: -
J: TRBJ1-3
V: TRBV28

CDR3: CASSSLTASAKNIQYF
DNA: TGTGCCAGCAGTTCCCTGACAGCGAGTGCCAAAAACATTCAGTACTTC
size: -
D: -
J: TRBJ2-4
V: TRBV28

CDR3: CASSFGVRNTEAFF
DNA: TGTGCCAGCAGTTTTGGGGTCAGGAACACTGAAGCTTTCTTT
size: -
D: -
J: TRBJ1-1
V: TRBV28

CDR3: CASSLYRGQDEKLFF
DNA: TGTGCCAGTAGTCTCTACAGGGGGCAGGATGAAAAACTGTTTTTT
size: -
D: TRBD1
J: TRBJ1-4
V: TRBV19

CDR3: CASSPPDRAREAFF
DNA: TGTGCCAGCAGCCCCCCGGACAGGGCTCGGGAGGCTTTCTTT
size: -
D: TRBD1
J: TRBJ1-1
V: TRBV5-6

CDR3: CSVAPGQPDTQYF
DNA: TGCAGCGTGGCCCCAGGACAGCCAGATACGCAGTATTTT
size: -
D: -
J: TRBJ2-3
V: TRBV29-1

CDR3: CASTPPQGYGYTF
DNA: TGTGCCAGCACCCCCCCACAGGGCTATGGCTACACCTTC
size: once
D: -
J: TRBJ1-2
V: TRBV7-9

CDR3: CASRLTGGNEKLFF
DNA: TGTGCCAGCAGACTGACAGGGGGAAATGAAAAACTGTTTTTT
size: -
D: TRBD1
J: TRBJ1-4
V: TRBV27

CDR3: CSVGQGRTEAFF
DNA: TGCAGCGTGGGACAAGGGCGCACTGAAGCTTTCTTT
size: few
D: -
J: TRBJ1-1
V: TRBV29-1

CDR3: CASSLYPLETQYF
DNA: TGTGCCAGCAGCTTATACCCCTTGGAGACCCAGTACTTC
size: -
D: -
J: TRBJ2-5
V: TRBV11-2

CDR3: CASSHALRGYTF
DNA: TGTGCCAGCAGCCATGCCCTACGTGGCTACACCTTC
size: -
D: -
J: TRBJ1-2
V: TRBV3-1/TRBV3-2

CDR3: CASSDRSEYGEKLFF
DNA: TGTGCCAGCAGCGACCGTTCGGAGTATGGGGAAAAACTGTTTTTT
size: -
D: -
J: TRBJ1-4
V: TRBV9

CDR3: CASSTGGIGYTF
DNA: TGTGCCAGCAGTACAGGGGGTATTGGCTACACCTTC
size: -
D: TRBD1
J: TRBJ1-2
V: TRBV6-2/TRBV6-3

CDR3: CASSLEDRSPANYGYTF
DNA: TGTGCCAGCAGCTTGGAGGACAGGAGCCCTGCTAACTATGGCTACACCTTC
size: -
D: TRBD1
J: TRBJ1-2
V: TRBV5-5

CDR3: CASSRPDLQFF
DNA: TGTGCCAGCAGCCGGCCGGACCTGCAGTTCTTC
size: few
D: -
J: TRBJ2-1
V: TRBV7-9

CDR3: CAWSADTDEAFF
DNA: TGTGCCTGGAGTGCAGACACTGACGAAGCTTTCTTT
size: -
D: -
J: TRBJ1-1
V: TRBV30